The 26 T cell receptor beta chains presented below share a single source sample, sequenced in a study of metastatic and nonmetastatic thyroid tumors. TCRdb recomputed clones from the PCR reads via MiXCR. The table shows roughly 30,000 clones, with 18% occurring only once. Thyroid surgery took place with no prior treatment in any patient. The sequenced sample was blood. The receptors here all came from a female donor with papillary thyroid cancer or a benign thyroid nodule (not recorded which). Some clones in this sample may be carry-over from other donors' samples.

This clone was detected many times. J is TRBJ2-6 and V is TRBV19; D ambiguous. The CDR3 covers 17 residues. Germline V lookup: CDR1 LNHDA, CDR2 SQIVND (reference sequence). V was pared by 7 bases and J by 0 bases, with 16 bases between. The CDR3 DNA reads TGTGCCAGTACCGCCGAACAGAGATTCTCTGGGGCCAACGTCCTGACTTTC. Translation: CASTAEQRFSGANVLTF.

The sample holds many counts of this clone. The chain recombines TRBV28 with TRBJ2-3, with D possibly TRBD2 on 5 matching bases. CDR1 is MDHEN, CDR2 SYDVKM, per germline. The CDR3 covers 16 residues. The ends were cut back, 6 bases at V and 3 bases at J, with 19 bases in the middle. The CDR3 nucleotides read TGTGCCAGCAGCCCGGCGCGGGTATTCAGGACAGATACGCAGTATTTT. Protein: CASSPARVFRTDTQYF.

The gene calls are TRBV20-1 and TRBJ2-3; TRBD1 might be the D (5 bases). The V gene's germline CDR1 is DFQATT and CDR2 SNEGSKA (reference sequence). The CDR3 runs 13 residues. Deletions cut 3 bases from V and 6 bases from J, with 13 bases between. Here the CDR3 DNA reads TGCAGTGCTAGTGGTAGGGGAAAGGATACGCAGTATTTT. It yields the protein CSASGRGKDTQYF.

This clone was found many times. The V call is TRBV10-2, the J call TRBJ1-4; no clear D. The CDR3 runs to 13 residues. Between the trimmed V and J ends, which lost 7 bases and 4 bases, there was a span of 10 bases. Per the germline V gene, CDR1 is WSHSY and CDR2 is SAAADI. The chain's CDR3 is CASTGHLNEKLFF. CDR3 nucleotide sequence: TGCGCCAGCACTGGGCACCTTAATGAAAAACTGTTTTTT.

By sample fraction, this clone is medium-sized. This chain connects TRBV12-3 or TRBV12-4 to TRBJ2-7; TRBD1 matches 8 bases. J gave up 7 bases and V 1 base, and 6 bases lay outside the gene matches. The CDR3 spans 14 residues. CDR3 amino acids: CASSLGTGLNEQYF. The CDR3 DNA is TGTGCCAGCAGTTTAGGGACAGGGTTAAATGAGCAGTACTTC.

About this clone itself: Compared with germline, one end of the junction differs, possibly owing to a read error. The chain carries TRBV28 and TRBJ2-7; weak D call: TRBD2 (6 bases). The germline V gene has CDR1 MDHEN and CDR2 SYDVKM. This CDR3 is built from 15 residues. The CDR3 reads CTSSSPSGFSYEQYF. For the CDR3, the DNA is TGTACCAGCAGTTCCCCGAGCGGGTTCTCCTACGAGCAGTACTTC.

In this sample, this clone turned up many times. The chain joins TRBV5-1 to TRBJ1-4; D is unclear. This CDR3 is built from 15 residues. Trimming removed 3 bases from V and 8 bases from J, with 17 bases in between. Germline V gene lookup returns CDR1 SGHRS and CDR2 YFSETQ. The CDR3 is CASSSQPSDEEKLFF. The CDR3 DNA sequence: TGCGCCAGCAGCTCCCAACCTAGTGACGAAGAAAAACTGTTTTTT.

This clone came up many times. The chain is built from TRBV5-1 and TRBJ2-1; 9 bases fit TRBD1. CDR3 size: 15 residues. The junction had 8 bases not matched to a gene; V was cut back by 1 base and J by 9 bases. CDR1 is SGHRS, CDR2 YFSETQ, per germline. The CDR3 DNA reads as TGCGCCAGCAGCTTGACAGAGGACAGGGGCGCTGAGCAGTTCTTC. Its translation is CASSLTEDRGAEQFF.

The sample holds a few counts of this clone. The chain employs TRBV4-2 and TRBJ2-7, with 10 bases fitting TRBD2. The CDR3 extends over 17 amino acids. V dropped 1 base and J dropped 4; count of bases not matched to a gene: 10. CDR1 is LGHNA and CDR2 is YNFKEQ in the germline V gene. The CDR3 sequence: CASSQGLAGDQGYEQYF. In DNA form, the CDR3 reads TGTGCCAGCAGCCAAGGCCTAGCGGGAGATCAAGGTTACGAGCAGTACTTC.

Ten or more counts support this clone. This CDR3 is CASSLGRTDTQYF. Written as DNA, the CDR3 is TGTGCCAGCAGCCTCGGGCGCACAGATACGCAGTATTTT. This chain joins TRBV11-2 and TRBJ2-3, with D hard to call. The V end lost 5 bases, the J end lost 1 base, and 7 bases lay between the germline ends. This CDR3 region has 13 residues. CDR1 and CDR2 (germline): SGHAT, FQNNGV.

As concerns this clone: The junction departs from germline at one end; a sequencing error may be responsible. The chain uses TRBV2 and TRBJ1-1; D gene ambiguous. The CDR3 totals 13 residues. CDR1 is SNHLY and CDR2 is FYNNEI in the germline V gene. Here the CDR3 reads CARSGNEWTEAFF. CDR3 DNA sequence: TGTGCCAGGAGTGGGAATGAATGGACTGAAGCTTTCTTT.

This clone was seen repeatedly, ten times or more. The CDR3 bases are TGTGCCAGCAGCTCCCACCTTGAGGCTGAAGCTTTCTTT. Translated: CASSSHLEAEAFF. The V call is TRBV7-8, the J call TRBJ1-1; the D is unclear. The CDR3 sequence is 13 residues long. The V end was cut by 4 bases, the J end by 6 bases, with 12 bases between. CDR1 is SGHVS, CDR2 FQNEAQ, per germline.

Sample share makes this clone medium-sized. This rearrangement joins TRBV6-1 to TRBJ1-2; no reliable D call. Between the trimmed V and J ends, which lost 3 bases and 4 bases, there was a span of 6 bases. The CDR3 is 12 amino acids. The germline V gene encodes CDR1 MNHNS and CDR2 SASEGT. The chain's CDR3 is CASSDRAYGYTF. The CDR3 nucleotides read TGTGCCAGCAGTGACAGAGCCTATGGCTACACCTTC.

The genes are TRBV11-2 and TRBJ2-7; D unresolved. Germline V gives CDR1 SGHAT, CDR2 FQNNGV. The CDR3 sequence is 14 residues long. Trimming pared 0 bases from V and 1 base from J, leaving 7 bases between. The CDR3 DNA is TGTGCCAGCAGCTTAGATCACGCGTCCTACGAGCAGTACTTC. This codes for CASSLDHASYEQYF.

J is TRBJ1-2 and V is TRBV27; TRBD1 is a possible D gene (6 bases). In germline, CDR1 is MNHEY, CDR2 SMNVEV (reference sequence). This CDR3 comprises 14 residues. V was cut by 6 bases and J by 2 bases, with 13 bases left in between. The CDR3 is CASRATGTNYGYTF. CDR3 nucleotides: TGTGCCAGCAGGGCAACAGGGACCAACTATGGCTACACCTTC.

In its sample, this clone was seen many times. The chain couples TRBV11-2 to TRBJ2-3, with a tentative D call TRBD2 (7 bases). With 4 bases removed from V and 4 bases from J, the gap between germline ends came to 21 bases. CDR1 is SGHAT and CDR2 is FQNNGV in the germline V gene. The CDR3 sequence is 17 residues long. DNA of the CDR3: TGTGCCAGCAGCTCAACGAGCCGGGGGGCCCTGTCAGATACGCAGTATTTT. Amino acid sequence: CASSSTSRGALSDTQYF.

This clone is medium-sized (0.01 to 0.1%). The chain employs TRBV2 and TRBJ2-3, with D tentatively TRBD2 (5 bases). With 6 bases removed from V and 6 bases from J, the gap between germline ends came to 10 bases. CDR3 length: 12 amino acids. Germline V gives CDR1 SNHLY, CDR2 FYNNEI. The CDR3 region is CASSATTDTQYF. The CDR3 DNA reads as TGTGCCAGCAGCGCGACTACGGATACGCAGTATTTT.

This clone was detected ten times or more. The chain carries TRBV4-2 and TRBJ2-5, with D tentatively TRBD2 (7 bases). Germline values: CDR1 LGHNA, CDR2 YNFKEQ. Trimming left V 2 bases short and J 5 bases short, with 18 bases between. The CDR3 runs 16 residues. This chain's CDR3 is CASSQTSPGGPETQYF. The CDR3 DNA reads TGTGCCAGCAGCCAAACGTCCCCGGGGGGCCCCGAGACCCAGTACTTC.

This clone appeared many times. The chain combines TRBV12-3 or TRBV12-4 with TRBJ1-5; the match to TRBD1 covers 8 bases. The CDR3 runs 17 residues. V lost 5 bases and J lost 6; bases outside the gene matches: 15. The CDR3 DNA follows: TGTGCCAGCAGTAACTTGGACAGGGAGCCCCTGAGTCAGCCCCAGCATTTT. Translated, it gives CASSNLDREPLSQPQHF.

The rearrangement uses TRBV20-1 and TRBJ1-2; 9 nucleotides agree with TRBD1. This CDR3 spans 14 amino acids. V dropped 5 bases and J dropped 2; count of bases not matched to a gene: 6. Germline V gene lookup returns CDR1 DFQATT and CDR2 SNEGSKA (reference sequence). CDR3 region: CSAGTGGANYGYTF. The CDR3 DNA reads as TGCAGTGCTGGTACAGGGGGCGCAAACTATGGCTACACCTTC.

This clone was counted between two and nine times. The CDR3 protein is CAIQGGNSGANVLTF. CDR3 DNA: TGTGCCATCCAAGGGGGGAACTCTGGGGCCAACGTCCTGACTTTC. The rearrangement joins TRBV19 to TRBJ2-6; D may be TRBD1 or TRBD2 (6 bases each). The CDR3 runs 15 residues. V lost 10 bases to trimming and J lost 0 bases, with 13 bases between them. Per the germline V gene, CDR1 is LNHDA and CDR2 is SQIVND (reference sequence).

In its sample, this clone was seen many times. This may be a read error: a much more frequent sequence differs by one nucleotide. The chain links TRBV10-3 to TRBJ2-7, with D perhaps matching TRBD1 (5 bases). In germline, CDR1 is ENHRY, CDR2 SYGVKD. V gave up 5 bases and J gave up 6 bases, with 23 bases separating them. The CDR3 contains 16 residues. The CDR3, as DNA: TGTGCCATCAGTAGGGGCGTAGCAGGGAATACCTGCGAGCAGTACTTC. Its translation: CAISRGVAGNTCEQYF.

In this sample, this clone turned up many times. The chain couples TRBV28 to TRBJ1-1; D is perhaps TRBD1 (5 bases). The CDR3 is 15 residues long. Per the germline V gene, CDR1 is MDHEN and CDR2 is SYDVKM. The V end was cut by 0 bases, the J end by 7 bases, with 15 bases between. CDR3 coding DNA: TGTGCCAGCAGTTTATGGCAGGGTGCTACGGATGAAGCTTTCTTT. It is translated as CASSLWQGATDEAFF.

This clone showed up many times. This sequence joins TRBV10-3 and TRBJ2-3; possible D gene TRBD1, 6 bases. The ends were cut back, 2 bases at V and 2 bases at J, with 11 bases in the middle. Germline CDR1 ENHRY, CDR2 SYGVKD. This CDR3 is built from 15 residues. The CDR3 region is CAISEPTGPTDTQYF. In DNA form, the CDR3 reads TGTGCCATCAGTGAGCCGACAGGACCCACAGATACGCAGTATTTT.

This clone was recorded many times. This chain links TRBV29-1 with TRBJ2-5; 9 bases are shared with TRBD2. This CDR3 is 17 amino acids long. Germline V gives CDR1 SQVTM, CDR2 ANQGSEA. Trimming at V came to 4 bases and at J to 5 bases, leaving 17 bases not matched to a gene. CDR3 region: CSVATGGLAGPGETQYF. The CDR3 DNA sequence: TGCAGCGTTGCCACTGGGGGGCTAGCGGGACCAGGGGAGACCCAGTACTTC.

This clone was seen ten or more times. The V and J genes are TRBV19 and TRBJ2-1, with 10 bases lining up with TRBD2. This CDR3 is built from 13 residues. Germline CDR1 is LNHDA and CDR2 is SQIVND (reference sequence). The ends lost 9 bases at V and 5 bases at J; junction bases unmatched: 4. The CDR3 DNA follows: TGTGCCAGCCAGCGGGGGGGAAACAATGAGCAGTTCTTC. This gives the protein CASQRGGNNEQFF.